A selection of T cell receptor beta chains follows, all from one sample in a study of blood T cells in healthy people across ages. TCRdb re-analysed the 5' RACE reads in MiXCR, keeping a single row per CDR3 protein. Counted here are hundreds of thousands of distinct CDR3 sequences, 45% to 50% occurring once; the ten biggest clones make up 30% to 35%. Sequencing used blood. The source of these receptors is an older woman in good health. Each CDR3 is given with its conserved first and last residue. The order of the fields is clone size, D gene, J gene, V gene, CDR3 protein, CDR3 DNA. A D gene is named only where the DNA matches it firmly. Clone size is shown for a subset of rows, as once, few, many or a class of expanded clone.

- - TRBJ2-3 TRBV5-4 CASSRQASTDTQYF TGTGCCAGCAGCCGACAGGCCAGCACAGATACGCAGTATTTT
once - TRBJ2-1 TRBV5-1 CASSEEDNEQFF TGCGCCAGCAGCGAAGAGGACAATGAGCAGTTCTTC
few - TRBJ1-1 TRBV18 CASSQQANTEAFF TGTGCCAGCTCACAACAGGCGAACACTGAAGCTTTCTTT
- TRBD1 TRBJ2-3 TRBV7-9 CASSGRDRVSTDTQYF TGTGCCAGCAGCGGTCGTGACAGGGTGAGCACAGATACGCAGTATTTT
few TRBD1 TRBJ2-7 TRBV29-1 CSVEGDSAYEQYF TGCAGCGTCGAAGGGGACAGCGCCTACGAGCAGTACTTC
few TRBD1 TRBJ1-2 TRBV5-1 CASSPTVSGGGYTF TGCGCCAGCAGCCCGACCGTTTCAGGGGGAGGCTACACCTTC
- - TRBJ2-1 TRBV7-2 CASSLEGWQSNEQFF TGTGCCAGCAGCTTAGAAGGTTGGCAGTCCAATGAGCAGTTCTTC
- - TRBJ2-1 TRBV7-2 CASSPRIGNEQFF TGTGCCAGCAGCCCTCGGATCGGCAATGAGCAGTTCTTC
few - TRBJ2-1 TRBV3-1 CASAVYNEQFF TGTGCCAGCGCTGTATACAATGAGCAGTTCTTC
- - TRBJ1-4 TRBV5-1 CASSLARQEKLFF TGCGCCAGCAGCTTGGCGCGTCAGGAAAAACTGTTTTTT
- TRBD1 TRBJ2-7 TRBV29-1 CSVELTGTGASGQYF TGCAGCGTTGAACTCACCGGGACAGGGGCCTCTGGGCAGTACTTC
- - TRBJ1-2 TRBV2 CASSVETNYGYTF TGTGCCAGCAGTGTGGAGACTAACTATGGCTACACCTTC
few TRBD1 TRBJ2-1 TRBV20-1 CSARLLLPGQAYNEQFF TGCAGTGCTAGACTCCTTCTCCCGGGACAGGCATACAATGAGCAGTTCTTC
- - TRBJ2-1 TRBV7-2 CASSLSPSSSHNEQFF TGTGCCAGCAGCTTATCCCCCTCCAGCTCCCACAATGAGCAGTTCTTC
few - TRBJ2-5 TRBV7-2 CASSSHYRRESGETQYF TGTGCCAGCAGCTCCCATTATAGACGGGAGTCAGGGGAGACCCAGTACTTC
- - TRBJ2-3 TRBV20-1 CSAETTDTQYF TGCAGTGCTGAGACAACAGATACGCAGTATTTT
- - TRBJ2-5 TRBV5-1 CASSLIQETQYF TGCGCCAGCAGCTTGATCCAAGAGACCCAGTACTTC
- TRBD1 TRBJ1-6 TRBV7-2 CASSLRRGQANSPLHF TGTGCCAGCAGCTTACGGAGGGGACAGGCCAATTCACCCCTCCACTTT
- - TRBJ1-1 TRBV6-6 CASSSRGGPEVGTEAFF TGTGCCAGCAGTTCCCGGGGAGGGCCAGAGGTAGGCACTGAAGCTTTCTTT
- TRBD2 TRBJ2-1 TRBV3-1 CASSQETSGYNEQFF TGTGCCAGCAGCCAAGAAACTAGCGGTTACAATGAGCAGTTCTTC
- - TRBJ2-3 TRBV14 CASSQAGFTDTQYF TGTGCCAGCAGCCAAGCGGGGTTCACAGATACGCAGTATTTT
many - TRBJ2-1 TRBV24-1 CATSVPGQGNNEQFF TGTGCCACCAGTGTTCCGGGACAAGGGAACAATGAGCAGTTCTTC
- TRBD1 TRBJ1-1 TRBV9 CASSGRTGGLNTEAFF TGTGCCAGCAGCGGCAGAACAGGGGGCTTGAACACTGAAGCTTTCTTT
- - TRBJ2-1 TRBV14 CASSQAGVWYEQFF TGTGCCAGCAGCCAAGCGGGAGTTTGGTATGAGCAGTTCTTC
- TRBD2 TRBJ2-7 TRBV28 CASSKRGLSYEQYF TGTGCCAGCAGTAAGCGGGGCCTTTCCTACGAGCAGTACTTC
- TRBD1 TRBJ2-3 TRBV29-1 CSVRTGVATDTQYF TGCAGCGTGAGGACAGGGGTGGCCACAGATACGCAGTATTTT
- - TRBJ1-5 TRBV20-1 CSASLRAIGWDQPQHF TGCAGTGCTAGCCTCAGGGCTATCGGTTGGGATCAGCCCCAGCATTTT
- TRBD2 TRBJ2-7 TRBV12-3/TRBV12-4 CAIKRGLGDEQYF TGTGCCATCAAGAGGGGACTAGGGGACGAGCAGTACTTC
few TRBD1 TRBJ2-1 TRBV5-1 CASTLGPGQPYNEQFF TGCGCCAGCACTCTCGGGCCGGGACAGCCATACAATGAGCAGTTCTTC
once - TRBJ1-5 TRBV4-3 CASSQVGGDQPQHF TGCGCCAGCAGCCAAGTGGGAGGGGACCAGCCCCAGCATTTT
- - TRBJ2-5 TRBV7-2 CASSLEWGSGYQETQYF TGTGCCAGCAGCTTAGAATGGGGAAGCGGGTACCAAGAGACCCAGTACTTC
- TRBD1 TRBJ1-3 TRBV7-9 CASSPLLGQGSRNTIYF TGTGCCAGCAGCCCCCTTTTGGGACAGGGGTCCCGAAACACCATATATTTT
- - TRBJ1-2 TRBV4-3 CASSPDEGYGYTF TGCGCCAGCAGCCCAGACGAGGGCTATGGCTACACCTTC
- TRBD1 TRBJ1-2 TRBV5-1 CASSLTGVADYGYTF TGCGCCAGCAGCTTAACAGGGGTGGCGGACTATGGCTACACCTTC
- TRBD1 TRBJ2-7 TRBV20-1 CSARTRGTPGAYEQYF TGCAGTGCTAGGACCAGGGGGACCCCCGGAGCCTACGAGCAGTACTTC
- - TRBJ1-6 TRBV20-1 CSASEVRGTNSPLHF TGCAGTGCTAGCGAAGTCAGGGGAACTAATTCACCCCTCCACTTT
many - TRBJ2-5 TRBV6-2/TRBV6-3 CASTPTLLETQYF TGTGCCAGCACCCCGACTCTCCTAGAGACCCAGTACTTC
- TRBD2 TRBJ2-1 TRBV7-2 CASRPRSGSMGEQFF TGTGCCAGCAGACCTAGGAGCGGGAGTATGGGTGAGCAGTTCTTC
few TRBD2 TRBJ2-3 TRBV29-1 CSSGGRAGTDTQYF TGCAGCTCGGGCGGGAGGGCCGGCACAGATACGCAGTATTTT
- TRBD2 TRBJ2-3 TRBV27 CASSPGTSGSRVAYF TGTGCCAGCAGTCCCGGGACTAGCGGGAGTCGAGTTGCGTATTTT
- - TRBJ1-4 TRBV5-1 CASSAGQPNEKLFF TGCGCCAGCAGCGCCGGACAGCCTAATGAAAAACTGTTTTTT
- TRBD2 TRBJ2-7 TRBV7-9 CASSLSGSVGEQYF TGTGCCAGCAGCCTTAGCGGGAGCGTGGGCGAGCAGTACTTC
many - TRBJ2-1 TRBV28 CASSLGTRGFF TGTGCCAGCAGTTTAGGGACAAGGGGGTTCTTC
- - TRBJ1-1 TRBV7-2 CASSPSPGDTEAFF TGTGCCAGCAGCCCTAGCCCGGGGGACACTGAAGCTTTCTTT
- - TRBJ2-2 TRBV6-5 CASSYGEWTGELFF TGTGCCAGCAGTTATGGCGAATGGACCGGGGAGCTGTTTTTT
once - TRBJ2-1 TRBV4-3 CASSQEGETQFF TGCGCCAGCAGCCAAGAAGGGGAGACCCAGTTCTTC
once - TRBJ2-1 TRBV28 CASSPLGEGAYNEQFF TGTGCCAGCAGTCCCCTCGGTGAGGGGGCCTACAATGAGCAGTTCTTC
few TRBD1 TRBJ1-1 TRBV29-1 CSAWTGVNTEAFF TGCAGCGCCTGGACAGGAGTGAACACTGAAGCTTTCTTT
few - TRBJ2-1 TRBV4-2 CASGGAPEQFF TGTGCCAGCGGGGGGGCCCCCGAGCAGTTCTTC
- - TRBJ2-5 TRBV2 CASRLQSREQYF TGTGCCAGCCGACTTCAAAGCCGGGAGCAGTACTTC
few TRBD2 TRBJ2-3 TRBV9 CASSVEEGTSGRSGTDTQYF TGTGCCAGCAGCGTCGAGGAGGGGACTAGCGGGAGATCGGGCACAGATACGCAGTATTTT
- TRBD2 TRBJ2-5 TRBV24-1 CATSDPQAGDVETQYF TGTGCCACCAGTGATCCTCAAGCGGGAGACGTAGAGACCCAGTACTTC
- - TRBJ2-1 TRBV6-5 CASSYGDNEQFF TGTGCCAGCAGTTACGGGGACAATGAGCAGTTCTTC
few TRBD1 TRBJ2-7 TRBV2 CATGQGPNQYF TGTGCCACAGGACAGGGGCCAAACCAGTACTTC
- - TRBJ1-5 TRBV20-1 CSARDPRQSFSNQPQHF TGCAGTGCTAGAGATCCCCGACAGAGTTTTAGCAATCAGCCCCAGCATTTT